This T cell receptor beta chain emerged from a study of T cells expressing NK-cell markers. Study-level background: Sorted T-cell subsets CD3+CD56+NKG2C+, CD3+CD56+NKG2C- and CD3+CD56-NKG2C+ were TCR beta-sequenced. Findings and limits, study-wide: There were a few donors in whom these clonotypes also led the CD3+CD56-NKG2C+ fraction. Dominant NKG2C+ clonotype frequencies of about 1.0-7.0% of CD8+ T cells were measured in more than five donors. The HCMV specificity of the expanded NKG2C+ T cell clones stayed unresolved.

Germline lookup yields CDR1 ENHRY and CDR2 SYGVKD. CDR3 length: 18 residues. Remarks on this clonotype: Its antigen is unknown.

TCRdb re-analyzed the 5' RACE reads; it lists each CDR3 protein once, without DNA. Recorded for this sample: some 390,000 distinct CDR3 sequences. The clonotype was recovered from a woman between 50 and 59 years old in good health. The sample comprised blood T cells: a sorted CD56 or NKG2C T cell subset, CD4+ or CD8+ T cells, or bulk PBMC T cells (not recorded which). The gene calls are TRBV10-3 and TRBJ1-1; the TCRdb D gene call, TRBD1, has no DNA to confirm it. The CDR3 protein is CAISESTGTGGKNTEAFF.